The rows below give T cell receptor beta chains drawn from one sample of a study of blood T cell repertoires in COVID-19. This table comes from immunoSEQ multiplex PCR, and its TCRdb copy is limited to in-frame clones, with some not included. Of some 120,000 clones in the sample, around 74% are singletons; the top ten hold 5.5%. Sequencing was done on a sample of peripheral blood. Receptors originate from a man aged 55 to 69 with acute or convalescent COVID-19. The conserved cysteine and the conserved F or W are not part of the CDR3 here. For some rows the clone size is stated as once, few or many, or as a class when expanded; others skip it.

>TRBJ2-7|TRBV2|10|few
ASNTGTYEQY
>TRBJ1-4|TRBV5-6|14|once
ASSHSLGAGGEKLF
>TRBJ1-4|TRBV4-1|14|NA
ASSHLPTPTNEKLF
>TRBJ2-3|TRBV24-1|16|NA
ATSDPPGGLAGADTQY
>TRBJ1-2|TRBV2|12|once
ASSVTGGNYGYT
>TRBJ1-3|TRBV11-3|12|NA
ASSHGETGNTIY
>TRBJ1-1|TRBV6-5|9|NA
ASSETAEAF
>TRBJ1-2|TRBV24-1|13|few
ATSDLSAGGSGYT
>TRBJ1-4|TRBV7-9|12|many
ASSLSEVAEKLF
>TRBJ2-1|TRBV18|11|NA
ASSATGYNEQF
>TRBJ2-3|TRBV11-3|13|NA
ASSLLGQGADTQY
>TRBJ2-3|TRBV10-1|16|NA
ASSESGLAARGRDTQY
>TRBJ2-5|TRBV4-1|12|NA
ASPRTGGWETQY
>TRBJ1-1|TRBV5-6|13|NA
ASSSGVGEYTEAF
>TRBJ1-5|TRBV5-1|13|few
ASSLGDRENQPQH
>TRBJ1-4|TRBV5-1|13|NA
ASSWDGTQNEKLF
>TRBJ1-1|TRBV5-1|12|NA
ASSSGTGNTEAF
>TRBJ1-1|TRBV27|14|NA
ASSSGQGRWNTEAF
>TRBJ2-2|TRBV19|11|NA
ASSRQITGELF
>TRBJ1-1|TRBV2|14|NA
ASSERGRMLNTEAF
>TRBJ1-1|TRBV29-1|10|NA
SVMDWDTEAF
>TRBJ1-2|TRBV28|13|NA
ASSFSGQGQGGYT
>TRBJ2-1|TRBV19|11|NA
ASSIDLSSEQF
>TRBJ1-2|TRBV16|12|NA
ASSLNRDRNGYT
>TRBJ1-2|TRBV11-2|13|NA
ASSLLATTNYGYT
>TRBJ1-5|TRBV30|12|NA
AWREGASNQPQH
>TRBJ1-3|TRBV29-1|14|NA
SVKTLLGSSGNTIY
>TRBJ2-7|TRBV3-1/TRBV3-2|12|NA
ASSRTRSMGEQY
>TRBJ1-4|TRBV7-9|13|few
ASSSYGTGNEKLF
>TRBJ2-2|TRBV20-1|12|NA
SASSGGHGGELF
>TRBJ2-1|TRBV7-2|11|NA
ASSRDRVNEQF
>TRBJ1-4|TRBV7-2|13|NA
ASKIFRDSNEKLF
>TRBJ1-1|TRBV12-3/TRBV12-4|11|NA
ASRLTGETEAF
>TRBJ1-5|TRBV7-9|11|few
ASSFSGNQPQH
>TRBJ1-1|TRBV7-9|12|NA
ASSLGGMNTEAF
>TRBJ2-7|TRBV9|13|once
ASSLRQGGGYEQY
>TRBJ1-3|TRBV5-1|14|NA
ASSSLTGFSGNTIY
>TRBJ2-7|TRBV2|9|NA
ASTFFHEQY
>TRBJ1-6|TRBV7-6|13|NA
ASSTTGPYNSPLH
>TRBJ1-2|TRBV30|13|NA
AWRAVDGSNYGYT
>TRBJ2-7|TRBV19|14|NA
ASSIDSRGATYEQY
>TRBJ1-2|TRBV5-4|13|NA
ASSRTGQISYGYT
>TRBJ1-3|TRBV7-9|16|once
ASSLKGGTGGSGNTIY
>TRBJ1-2|TRBV9|12|NA
ASSVAATGYGYT
>TRBJ2-1|TRBV5-1|16|NA
ASSAPTDGRNSYNEQF
>TRBJ2-3|TRBV9|11|NA
ASSVVKEGTQY
>TRBJ2-7|TRBV3-1/TRBV3-2|13|once
ASSYSGRAVYEQY
>TRBJ2-7|TRBV19|13|NA
ASRTSGTRVNEQY
>TRBJ2-1|TRBV6-1|16|NA
ASSEARGGTSSYNEQF
>TRBJ2-3|TRBV2|14|NA
ASSEGLAGATDTQY